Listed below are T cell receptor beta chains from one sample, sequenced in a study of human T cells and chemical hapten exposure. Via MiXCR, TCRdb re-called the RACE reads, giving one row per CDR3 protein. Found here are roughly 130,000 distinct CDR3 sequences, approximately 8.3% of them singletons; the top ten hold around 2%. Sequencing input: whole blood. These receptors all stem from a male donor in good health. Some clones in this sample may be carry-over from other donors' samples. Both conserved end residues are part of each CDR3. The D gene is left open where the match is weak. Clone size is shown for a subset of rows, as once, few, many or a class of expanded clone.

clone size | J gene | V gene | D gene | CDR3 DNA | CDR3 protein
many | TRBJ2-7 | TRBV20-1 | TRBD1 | TGCAGTGCTCTACAGGGGGGTTACTACGAGCAGTACTTC | CSALQGGYYEQYF
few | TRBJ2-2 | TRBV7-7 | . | TGTGCCAGCAGCTTAGGAGGGCCTATAGACACCGGGGAGCTGTTTTTT | CASSLGGPIDTGELFF
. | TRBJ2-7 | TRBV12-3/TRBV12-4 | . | TGTGCCAGCAGTCCTAGGGCTGGAGCCTACGAGCAGTACTTC | CASSPRAGAYEQYF
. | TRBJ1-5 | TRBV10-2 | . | TGCGCCAGCGGAACAGGTAATCAGCCCCAGCATTTT | CASGTGNQPQHF
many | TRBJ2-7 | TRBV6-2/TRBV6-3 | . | TGTGCCAGCAGTTACCCCTACCCGACGCGCTCCTACGAGCAGTACTTC | CASSYPYPTRSYEQYF
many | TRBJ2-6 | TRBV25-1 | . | TGTGCCAGCAGTACGGGGGCCAACGTCCTGACTTTC | CASSTGANVLTF
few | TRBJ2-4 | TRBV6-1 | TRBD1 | TGTGCCAGCAATTCCGGGACAGAAAACATTCAGTACTTC | CASNSGTENIQYF
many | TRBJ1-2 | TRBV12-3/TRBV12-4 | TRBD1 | TGTGCCAGCAGTCGACAGGGGTTCTATGGCTACACCTTC | CASSRQGFYGYTF
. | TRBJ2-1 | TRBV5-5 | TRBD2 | TGTGCCAGCAGCTTACTAGCGGGAAACTCCTACAATGAGCAGTTCTTC | CASSLLAGNSYNEQFF
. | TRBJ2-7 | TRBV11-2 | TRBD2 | TGTGCCAGCAGTTTGGGCGGGAGGGGGTACGAGCAGTACTTC | CASSLGGRGYEQYF
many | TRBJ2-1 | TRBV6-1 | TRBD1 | TGTGCCAGCAGTTCGTCGAGACAGGGCTACAATGAGCAGTTCTTC | CASSSSRQGYNEQFF
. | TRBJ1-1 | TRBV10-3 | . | TGTGCCATCAGTGACACAGGGAGTGTGAACACTGAAGCTTTCTTT | CAISDTGSVNTEAFF
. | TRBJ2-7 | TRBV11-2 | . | TGTGCCAGCAGCTTCTTGGGGAAAGAGCAGTACTTC | CASSFLGKEQYF
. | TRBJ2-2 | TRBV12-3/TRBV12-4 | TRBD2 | TGTGCCAGCATCCGGCGGGCTAGCGGGAACACCGGGGAGCTGTTTTTT | CASIRRASGNTGELFF
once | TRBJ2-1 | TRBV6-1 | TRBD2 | TGTGCCAGCAGTCCAGGACTAGCGGGAGTCGACAATGAGCAGTTCTTC | CASSPGLAGVDNEQFF
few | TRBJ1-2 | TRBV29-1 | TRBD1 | TGCAGCGTTGAAGACGGACAGGGTGGGTATGGCTACACCTTC | CSVEDGQGGYGYTF
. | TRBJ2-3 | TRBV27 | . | TGTGCCAGCAGTTCCGGACTGCTCTCAGATACGCAGTATTTT | CASSSGLLSDTQYF
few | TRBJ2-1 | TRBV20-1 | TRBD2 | TGCAGTGCTAGACTAGCGGGGGGACCAGTCAATGAGCAGTTCTTC | CSARLAGGPVNEQFF
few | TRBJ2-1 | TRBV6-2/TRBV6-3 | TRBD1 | TGTGCCAGCAGTCGGACAGGGTCCCCTAATGAGCAGTTCTTC | CASSRTGSPNEQFF
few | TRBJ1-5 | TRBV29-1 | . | TGCAGCGTTGAACTCCCCGGGCAGCCCCAGCATTTT | CSVELPGQPQHF
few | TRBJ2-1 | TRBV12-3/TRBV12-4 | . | TGTGCCAGCAGCTCTGGGTGGGAGCTGGCGAACAATGAGCAGTTCTTC | CASSSGWELANNEQFF
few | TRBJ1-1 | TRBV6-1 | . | TGTGCCAGCAGTGAAGAAACAGGGCCTAGCACTGAAGCTTTCTTT | CASSEETGPSTEAFF
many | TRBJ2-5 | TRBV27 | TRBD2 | TGTGCCAGCCGAAGAAGTATCGGGAGGCAAGAGACCCAGTACTTC | CASRRSIGRQETQYF
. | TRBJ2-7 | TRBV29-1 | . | TGCAGCGTTGAAGGCACACGGGGCAACGAGCAGTACTTC | CSVEGTRGNEQYF
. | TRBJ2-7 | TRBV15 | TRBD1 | TGTGCCACCAGCAGGGACAGGGGGACCAACGAGCAGTACTTC | CATSRDRGTNEQYF
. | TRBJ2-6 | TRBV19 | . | TGTGCCAGTAGTAGGTGGGTCCCCTCTGGGGCCAACGTCCTGACTTTC | CASSRWVPSGANVLTF
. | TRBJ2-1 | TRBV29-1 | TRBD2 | TGCAGCGTTGAATTGTTAGCGGGAGAGGAGCAGTTCTTC | CSVELLAGEEQFF
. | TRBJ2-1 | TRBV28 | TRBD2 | TGTGCCAGCAGTTTGAGACTAGCGGGGCCGGGACGCCTGGAGCAGTTCTTC | CASSLRLAGPGRLEQFF
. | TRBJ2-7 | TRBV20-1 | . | TGCAGCGCTACTTCGTTCGGGGGCTCCTACGAGCAGTACTTC | CSATSFGGSYEQYF
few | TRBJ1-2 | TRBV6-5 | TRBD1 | TGTGCCAGCAGGGCCGGGACAGGGGGCATTGTTAACTATGGCTACACCTTC | CASRAGTGGIVNYGYTF
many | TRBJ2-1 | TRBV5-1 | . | TGCGCCAGCAGACTGGTTGGTGAGCAGTTCTTC | CASRLVGEQFF
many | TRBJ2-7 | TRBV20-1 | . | TGCAGTGCTAGAGAGGACCCATCTCACTACGAGCAGTACTTC | CSAREDPSHYEQYF
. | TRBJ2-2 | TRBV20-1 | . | TGCAGTATACAGGGGGAGGGGACCACCGGGGAGCTGTTTTTT | CSIQGEGTTGELFF
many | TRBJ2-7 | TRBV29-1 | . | TGCAGCGTTGAAGACCTTGTGGCGGGGCACTACTTC | CSVEDLVAGHYF
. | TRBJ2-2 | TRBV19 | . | TGTGCCAGTAGAGAGAGGCATGGCGCCGGGGAGCTGTTTTTT | CASRERHGAGELFF
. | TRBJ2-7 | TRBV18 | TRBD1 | TGTGCCAGCTCACCAGGACAGGACTACGAGCAGTACTTC | CASSPGQDYEQYF
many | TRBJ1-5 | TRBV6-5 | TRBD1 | TGTGCCAGCAGGAAGACAGGGCGAAATCAGCCCCAGCATTTT | CASRKTGRNQPQHF
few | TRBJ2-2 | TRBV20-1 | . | TGCAGTGCTAGATCGATACCGAACACCGGGGAGCTGTTTTTT | CSARSIPNTGELFF
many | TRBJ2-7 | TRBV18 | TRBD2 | TGTGCCAGCTCAGGGGGAGTAGCGGGGAGCTACGAGCAGTACTTC | CASSGGVAGSYEQYF
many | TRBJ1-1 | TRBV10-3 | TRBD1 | TGTGCCATCAGTGAGTCGTTAACTGCCATATCAGACAGGGGGCCGGGCACTGAAGCTTTCTTT | CAISESLTAISDRGPGTEAFF